A single sample is the source of the 8 T cell receptor beta chains below, sequenced in a study of blood T cells in healthy people across ages. Through a sample-barcoded 5' primer and a J-beta primer mix, a second PCR was run for roughly 6 to 11 cycles. TCRdb independently ran MiXCR on the 5' RACE reads; one entry per CDR3 protein. The data contain about 1,800,000 distinct CDR3 sequences, 28% of them seen just once; the ten biggest clones take up around 7.7%. Sequenced input: blood. Receptors were obtained from a woman in her 30s in good health.

This clonotype was seen more than once but under ten times. The chain carries TRBV5-6 and TRBJ2-1, with a possible D match to TRBD2 (5 bases). Trimming shortened V by 4 bases and J by 8 bases, and 10 bases separated the two germline ends. Germline CDR1 and CDR2: SGHDT and YYEEEE. The CDR3 length is 12 residues. DNA of the CDR3: TGTGCCAGCAGCGCCCCTAGCTATGAGCAGTTCTTC. Translated, it gives CASSAPSYEQFF.

This clonotype was picked up a small number of times. V usage is TRBV20-1 and J usage is TRBJ1-1; D is uncertain. Germline V gene lookup returns CDR1 DFQATT and CDR2 SNEGSKA (reference sequence). Deletions cut 3 bases from V and 1 base from J, with 12 bases between. This CDR3 has 14 residues. CDR3 sequence (DNA): TGCAGTGCTAGTCGGCCCGTGAAGAACACTGAAGCTTTCTTT. It is translated as CSASRPVKNTEAFF.

As concerns this clonotype: This may stem from a read error, because a much larger clone lies one nucleotide away. The chain links TRBV6-5 to TRBJ1-2; D possibly corresponds to TRBD1 (6 bases). The CDR3 runs 16 residues. CDR1 and CDR2 (germline): MNHEY, SVGAGI. With 2 bases removed from V and 5 bases from J, the gap between germline ends came to 18 bases. The CDR3: CASSYGLKRGTYGYTF. As DNA, the CDR3 is TGTGCCAGCAGTTACGGACTGAAGCGGGGGACATATGGCTACACCTTC.

With respect to this clonotype: An end of the junction does not agree with germline; a read error may underlie this. The CDR3 reads CSSSPGRTGELFF. The CDR3 DNA reads as TGTTCCAGCAGCCCCGGGCGAACCGGGGAGCTGTTTTTT. This chain joins TRBV12-3 or TRBV12-4 and TRBJ2-2; D gene uncertain. The CDR3 contains 13 residues.

A remark on this clonotype: A much more abundant neighbour one base away suggests this may be a read error. The chain recombines TRBV27 with TRBJ2-5; D gene unclear. The DNA end favors TRBJ2-7, so the J call may be wrong. CDR3 length equals 13 residues. Germline V gene lookup returns CDR1 MNHEY and CDR2 SMNVEV (reference sequence). This CDR3 is CASSSQSTHEQYF. The CDR3 DNA reads as TGTGCCAGCAGTTCGCAAAGTACCCACGAGCAGTACTTC.

As regards this clonotype: Its ends do not fully match the called genes, so a read error is possible. J is TRBJ1-4 and V is TRBV6-5, with no clear D. Germline V CDR1 and CDR2: MNHEY, SVGAGI. The CDR3 extends over 15 amino acids. CDR3 protein: CASSYSRLTNEKLLF. CDR3 nucleotides: TGTGCCAGCAGTTACTCGAGGCTAACTAATGAAAAACTGCTTTTT.

Comments on this clonotype: A junction end diverges from the germline sequence, so it may reflect a read error. V and J are TRBV5-1 and TRBJ2-1; TRBD1 aligns across 9 bases. Germline lookup yields CDR1 SGHRS and CDR2 YFSETQ. The length of the CDR3 is 15 residues. CDR3 sequence (DNA): TGTGCCAGCAGCCGGCCGGGACAGGGAGTGAATGAGCAGTTCTTC. This gives the protein CASSRPGQGVNEQFF.

The chain recombines TRBV5-5 with TRBJ2-1; 8 nucleotides agree with TRBD2. The CDR3 runs 16 residues. In germline, CDR1 is SGHKS, CDR2 YYEKEE (reference sequence). V was pared by 2 bases and J by 8 bases, with 12 bases of the junction left unmatched. CDR3 sequence (DNA): TGTGCCAGCAGCTTTGGAGCGGGGGACCCGTCGGATGAGCAGTTCTTC. Its translation is CASSFGAGDPSDEQFF.